Below are 19 T cell receptor beta chains sequenced from a single sample in a study of blood T cell repertoires in COVID-19. Clones were sequenced by immunoSEQ multiplex PCR, and TCRdb holds only the in-frame ones, with some missing. The data contain 300,000 or so clones, approximately 92% of them seen just once; the ten biggest clones take up roughly 1.1%. Sequenced material: PBMCs or T cells enriched from blood (not recorded which). Receptor source: a woman in her twenties or thirties who had recovered from COVID-19.

The J gene is TRBJ1-2, the V gene TRBV18; 8 bases fit TRBD1. This CDR3 is 16 amino acids long. CDR1 is KGHSH, CDR2 LQKENI, per germline. The ends lost 0 bases at V and 3 bases at J; junction bases unmatched: 6. The CDR3 DNA follows: TGTGCCAGCTCACCACCGGGGACAGGAGTAGACTATGGCTACACCTTC. Its translation: CASSPPGTGVDYGYTF.

The CDR3 spells CASSPRPQQGATEAFF. As DNA, the CDR3 is TGTGCCAGCAGCCCTAGGCCTCAACAGGGGGCCACTGAAGCTTTCTTT. V and J are TRBV7-9 and TRBJ1-1, with TRBD1 matching 9 bases. Trimming at V came to 5 bases and at J to 4 bases, leaving 11 bases not matched to a gene. The CDR3 loop spans 16 amino acids. In germline, CDR1 is SEHNR, CDR2 FQNEAQ (reference sequence).

This chain connects TRBV6-2 or TRBV6-3 to TRBJ1-2; 9 bases match TRBD1. CDR1 is MNHEY, CDR2 SVGEGT, per germline. This CDR3 is 15 amino acids long. The V gene end was trimmed by 6 bases and the J gene end by 2 bases; junction bases not matched to a gene: 7. The CDR3, as DNA: TGTGCCAGCAGCCGGACAGGGGCCGGCAACTATGGCTACACCTTC. Protein sequence: CASSRTGAGNYGYTF.

CDR3 sequence: CASRDRITDTQYF. The CDR3 DNA is TGTGCCAGCCGGGACAGAATCACAGATACGCAGTATTTT. V and J are TRBV19 and TRBJ2-3; TRBD1 aligns across 7 bases. Looked up from germline, CDR1 is LNHDA and CDR2 is SQIVND (reference sequence). V dropped 9 bases and J dropped 2; count of bases not matched to a gene: 5. The CDR3 runs 13 residues.

The chain carries TRBV27 and TRBJ2-7; 10 nucleotides line up with TRBD2. The germline gives CDR1 MNHEY, CDR2 SMNVEV (reference sequence). The CDR3 loop spans 17 amino acids. The V and J ends lost 0 bases and 7 bases, in that order; junction bases with no gene match: 12. As DNA, the CDR3 is TGTGCCAGCAGTTTATCTGGTCCTAGCGGGAGATTGAGTGAGCAGTACTTC. Its translation is CASSLSGPSGRLSEQYF.

The genes are TRBV28 and TRBJ1-5, with D perhaps TRBD1 (5 bases). The CDR3 has 15 residues. CDR1 and CDR2 (germline): MDHEN, SYDVKM. V was clipped by 6 bases and J by 3 bases, with 15 bases between them. The CDR3 DNA follows: TGTGCCAGCAGGAAGGGGCCAGGGTCCAATCAGCCCCAGCATTTT. Translated, it gives CASRKGPGSNQPQHF.

The CDR3 nucleotides are TGCAGCGTTGAGACAGAAATTGAAAAACTGTTTTTT. It codes for CSVETEIEKLFF. V and J are TRBV29-1 and TRBJ1-4, with a weak D call TRBD1 (5 bases). This CDR3 comprises 12 residues. V was cut by 3 bases and J by 7 bases, with 9 bases left in between. CDR1 and CDR2 from the germline V gene are SQVTM and ANQGSEA.

V usage is TRBV3-1 (or the pseudogene TRBV3-2) and J usage is TRBJ1-6, with 10 bases identical to TRBD1. Germline CDR1 reads LGHDT; CDR2 reads YNNKEL (reference sequence). CDR3 length: 15 residues. V shed 2 bases and J 7 bases; nucleotides not matched to a gene: 2. The CDR3 sequence: CASSQRTGGNSPLHF. CDR3 coding DNA: TGTGCCAGCAGCCAACGGACAGGGGGAAATTCACCCCTCCACTTT.

V gene TRBV28 combines with J gene TRBJ1-1, with D maybe TRBD1 (6 bases). V lost 3 bases, J lost 2 bases, and 13 bases lay in between. Per germline, CDR1 MDHEN and CDR2 SYDVKM. The CDR3 sequence is 15 residues long. For the CDR3, the DNA is TGTGCCAGCAGTTTTAGCCCAGGGGCAAACACTGAAGCTTTCTTT. Translated: CASSFSPGANTEAFF.

The rearrangement uses TRBV5-1 and TRBJ2-2; TRBD2 is a possible D gene (6 bases). The germline V gene encodes CDR1 SGHRS and CDR2 YFSETQ. Trimming cost V 4 bases and J 4 bases, with 17 bases left between them. The CDR3 totals 16 residues. CDR3 loop: CASSIGTQGITGELFF. As DNA, the CDR3 is TGCGCCAGCAGCATTGGGACTCAAGGGATCACCGGGGAGCTGTTTTTT.

V usage is TRBV30 and J usage is TRBJ1-3; D remains unclear. V shed 3 bases and J shed 3 bases, with 3 bases lying between them. The germline V gene encodes CDR1 GTSNPN and CDR2 SVGIG (reference sequence). CDR3 length: 11 amino acids. The CDR3 loop reads CAWRHGNTIYF. The CDR3 DNA reads TGTGCCTGGAGACATGGAAACACCATATATTTT.

This chain uses TRBV27 with TRBJ1-2, with 8 bases that match TRBD1. This CDR3 is 13 amino acids long. Germline trimming cut 6 bases from V and 5 bases from J; bases unmatched to any gene: 5. Germline-derived CDR1 and CDR2 are MNHEY and SMNVEV (reference sequence). The CDR3 nucleotides are TGTGCCAGCAGGTTACAGGGGGAATATGGCTACACCTTC. Encoded protein: CASRLQGEYGYTF.

The chain carries TRBV5-1 and TRBJ2-1, with 12 positions matching TRBD2. CDR3 size: 17 residues. Germline V lookup: CDR1 SGHRS, CDR2 YFSETQ. The V segment lost 4 bases and the J segment 1 base; nucleotides outside the gene matches: 6. The CDR3 DNA reads TGCGCCAGCAGCCTGGGACTAGCGGGTTCGTCCTACAATGAGCAGTTCTTC. This codes for CASSLGLAGSSYNEQFF. Using reference TRBV5-1 and TRBJ2-1 for the parts outside the CDR3, the full variable domain is KAGVTQTPRYLIKTRGQQVTLSCSPISGHRSVSWYQQTPGQGLQFLFEYFSETQRNKGNFPGRFSGRQFSNSRSEMNVSTLELGDSALYLCASSLGLAGSSYNEQFFGPGTRLTVL.

The V and J genes are TRBV2 and TRBJ1-5; a possible D gene is TRBD1 (6 bases). The germline CDR1 and CDR2 sequences are SNHLY and FYNNEI. Trimming shortened V by 4 bases and J by 2 bases, and 12 bases separated the two germline ends. This CDR3 has 15 amino acids. The CDR3 sequence is CASSVTGSGNQPQHF. Here the CDR3 DNA reads TGTGCCAGCAGTGTCACAGGGAGCGGCAATCAGCCCCAGCATTTT.

The V call is TRBV7-3, the J call TRBJ2-2; 13 bases are a match to TRBD2. Germline CDR1 reads SGHTA; CDR2 reads FQGTGA. There are 19 residues in the CDR3. Losses at the gene ends were 2 bases for V and 4 bases for J; bases not matched to a gene: 10. In nucleotides, the CDR3 is TGTGCCAGCAGCTTATACGGGACTAGCGGGACAGGGCTCACCGGGGAGCTGTTTTTT. Its translation is CASSLYGTSGTGLTGELFF.

This sequence joins TRBV2 and TRBJ1-1; D not resolved. V was shortened by 6 bases and J by 6 bases, with 20 bases between the two germline ends. Germline-derived CDR1 and CDR2 are SNHLY and FYNNEI. The CDR3 is 15 amino acids. CDR3 region: CASRADPPFMAEAFF. CDR3 DNA sequence: TGTGCCAGCAGGGCAGATCCCCCATTTATGGCTGAAGCTTTCTTT.

The chain recombines TRBV6-4 with TRBJ2-3; 15 nucleotides line up with TRBD2. The germline V gene has CDR1 MRHNA and CDR2 SNTAGT. The V gene end was trimmed by 5 bases and the J gene end by 4 bases; junction bases not matched to a gene: 7. The CDR3 length is 17 residues. The CDR3 is CASSQGLAGGPSDTQYF. The CDR3 DNA follows: TGTGCCAGCAGTCAAGGACTAGCGGGAGGGCCCTCAGATACGCAGTATTTT.

The genes are TRBV4-1 and TRBJ2-7; D possibly corresponds to TRBD2 (6 bases). CDR3 length: 13 residues. CDR1 is MGHRA, CDR2 YSYEKL, per germline. V lost 2 bases, J lost 2 bases, and 7 bases lay in between. CDR3 sequence: CASSQPGAYEQYF. The DNA for the CDR3 is TGCGCCAGCAGCCAACCGGGGGCCTACGAGCAGTACTTC.

CDR3 region: CASSFGAGTADPNEKLFF. The CDR3 bases are TGTGCCAGCAGCTTTGGGGCCGGGACAGCCGACCCAAATGAAAAACTGTTTTTT. The gene calls are TRBV7-9 and TRBJ1-4, with TRBD1 matching over 7 bases. CDR1 is SEHNR, CDR2 FQNEAQ, per germline (reference sequence). The CDR3 has 18 amino acids. The ends lost 3 bases at V and 5 bases at J; junction bases unmatched: 15.